Shown below are 30 T cell receptor beta chains from a single sample sequenced in a study of blood T cell repertoires in COVID-19. This table comes from immunoSEQ multiplex PCR, and its TCRdb copy is limited to in-frame clones, with some not included. The repertoire holds a few hundred thousand clones, 65% to 85% seen once, with about 1.2% in the top ten. Sequencing was done on a sample of peripheral blood. These receptor sequences come from a woman aged 50 to 60 with acute or convalescent COVID-19.

This chain links TRBV27 with TRBJ2-2; 7 nucleotides match TRBD2. The J segment lost 1 base and the V segment lost 6 bases, leaving 2 bases of the junction unmatched. The CDR3 loop spans 14 amino acids. Germline CDR1 reads MNHEY; CDR2 reads SMNVEV (reference sequence). CDR3 protein: CASSRGGNTGELFF. The CDR3 coding sequence is TGTGCCAGCAGCCGCGGGGGGAACACCGGGGAGCTGTTTTTT.

This sequence joins TRBV5-4 and TRBJ2-3, with 7 bases that match TRBD1. This CDR3 contains 16 residues. Germline V gene data show CDR1 as SGHNT and CDR2 as YYREEE (reference sequence). Trimming cost V 3 bases and J 0 bases; bases outside gene matches: 7. The CDR3 DNA reads as TGTGCCAGCAGCTCCTTCGGACAGGCTAGCACAGATACGCAGTATTTT. Protein sequence: CASSSFGQASTDTQYF.

The V call is TRBV5-4, the J call TRBJ2-2; D may be TRBD2 (6 bases). V lost 5 bases and J 5 bases, leaving 19 bases between the germline ends. This CDR3 is built from 16 residues. In germline, CDR1 is SGHNT, CDR2 YYREEE (reference sequence). The CDR3 DNA is TGTGCCAGCAGTTGGGACTTGAATGTTGGAACCGGGGAGCTGTTTTTT. Translating it yields CASSWDLNVGTGELFF.

The chain couples TRBV15 to TRBJ1-4; D is undetermined. The CDR3 length is 13 residues. Germline V gene sequence: CDR1 LNHNV, CDR2 YYDKDF (reference sequence). The V end lost 0 bases, the J end lost 5 bases, and 4 bases lay between the germline ends. Here the CDR3 DNA reads TGTGCCACCAGCAGAGACAGGAATGAAAAACTGTTTTTT. It specifies CATSRDRNEKLFF. Full variable domain (missing parts from reference TRBV15 and TRBJ1-4): DAMVIQNPRYQVTQFGKPVTLSCSQTLNHNVMYWYQQKSSQAPKLLFHYYDKDFNNEADTPDNFQSRRPNTSFCFLDIRSPGLGDTAMYLCATSRDRNEKLFFGSGTQLSVL.

The chain uses TRBV19 and TRBJ1-5, with D possibly TRBD1 on 6 matching bases. Germline V gene sequence: CDR1 LNHDA, CDR2 SQIVND (reference sequence). This CDR3 is 14 amino acids long. V lost 4 bases and J 3 bases, leaving 10 bases between the germline ends. CDR3 protein: CASSTRTDNQPQHF. CDR3 nucleotide sequence: TGTGCCAGTAGTACGCGGACAGACAATCAGCCCCAGCATTTT.

The V gene is TRBV5-4, the J gene TRBJ1-1; D is possibly TRBD1 (6 bases). The germline V and J ends were trimmed by 4 bases and 4 bases, with 20 bases remaining between them. From germline, CDR1 is SGHNT and CDR2 YYREEE (reference sequence). The CDR3 has 16 amino acids. The CDR3 bases are TGTGCCAGCAGCGCTGCTAAAGGGGGGAGGGGCACTGAAGCTTTCTTT. Residues: CASSAAKGGRGTEAFF.

This rearrangement joins TRBV2 to TRBJ2-5; D perhaps matches TRBD1 (5 bases). This CDR3 is built from 15 residues. V lost 6 bases to trimming and J lost 1 base, with 15 bases between them. Per germline, CDR1 SNHLY and CDR2 FYNNEI. CDR3 amino acids: CASRDSHDSQETQYF. The DNA of the CDR3 is TGTGCCAGCAGAGACAGTCACGACAGCCAAGAGACCCAGTACTTC.

This clone appeared once. This chain joins TRBV29-1 and TRBJ2-5; 8 bases are shared with TRBD2. V lost 4 bases, J lost 4 bases, and 2 bases stayed unmatched. CDR3 size: 12 residues. Germline values: CDR1 SQVTM, CDR2 ANQGSEA. The CDR3 here is CSVATSGETQYF. Here the CDR3 DNA reads TGCAGCGTTGCAACTAGCGGAGAGACCCAGTACTTC.

Regarding this clone: Other nucleotide sequences from this sample produce the same CDR3. The chain is built from TRBV12-3 or TRBV12-4 and TRBJ1-5; D call uncertain. Trimming pared 3 bases from V and 2 bases from J, leaving 2 bases between. The CDR3 is made up of 12 amino acids. Here the CDR3 reads CASSFGNQPQHF. CDR3 nucleotide sequence: TGTGCCAGCAGTTTCGGCAATCAGCCCCAGCATTTT.

The V and J genes are TRBV18 and TRBJ2-1; 7 nucleotides agree with TRBD1. Germline trimming cut 2 bases from V and 10 bases from J; bases unmatched to any gene: 8. Germline CDR1 KGHSH, CDR2 LQKENI. The CDR3 totals 14 residues. CDR3 sequence reads: CASSPSWDRLEQFF. Here the CDR3 DNA reads TGTGCCAGCTCACCATCTTGGGACAGACTGGAGCAGTTCTTC.

The chain combines TRBV30 with TRBJ1-2; D ambiguous. This CDR3 has 11 amino acids. Trimming cost V 0 bases and J 5 bases, with 4 bases left between them. From germline, CDR1 is GTSNPN and CDR2 SVGIG (reference sequence). The CDR3 reads CAWSVSYGYTF. The CDR3 region has the DNA TGTGCCTGGAGTGTATCTTATGGCTACACCTTC.

V gene TRBV5-1 combines with J gene TRBJ1-4; tentative D call: TRBD1 (5 bases). CDR1 is SGHRS and CDR2 is YFSETQ in the germline V gene. The CDR3 sequence is 15 residues long. The ends were cut back, 0 bases at V and 3 bases at J, with 9 bases in the middle. The DNA for the CDR3 is TGCGCCAGCAGCTTGGATGACAGCCCTAATGAAAAACTGTTTTTT. Translating it yields CASSLDDSPNEKLFF.

The CDR3 protein is CATSDWDSYEQYF. CDR3 DNA: TGTGCCACCAGTGATTGGGACAGCTACGAGCAGTACTTC. V and J are TRBV24-1 and TRBJ2-7; 7 nucleotides align to TRBD1. Germline values: CDR1 KGHDR, CDR2 SFDVKD. The CDR3 spans 13 residues. V shed 2 bases and J 3 bases; nucleotides not matched to a gene: 0.

The V call is TRBV19, the J call TRBJ1-5, with D maybe TRBD1 (6 bases). The germline V and J ends were trimmed by 6 bases and 5 bases, with 11 bases remaining between them. From germline, CDR1 is LNHDA and CDR2 SQIVND (reference sequence). The CDR3 has 13 residues. The CDR3 sequence is CASSRTADQPQHF. As DNA, the CDR3 is TGTGCCAGTAGCCGGACAGCCGATCAGCCCCAGCATTTT.

The chain uses TRBV7-2 and TRBJ2-4, with unresolved D. The length of the CDR3 is 12 residues. Germline V gene lookup returns CDR1 SGHTA and CDR2 FQGNSA. Deletions cut 2 bases from V and 4 bases from J, with 3 bases between. The CDR3 DNA sequence: TGTGCCAGCAGCTTATTAAAAAACATTCAGTACTTC. It translates to CASSLLKNIQYF.

V usage is TRBV27 and J usage is TRBJ1-1, with a possible D match to TRBD1 (5 bases). Germline CDR1 reads MNHEY; CDR2 reads SMNVEV (reference sequence). This CDR3 is 13 amino acids long. Trimming took 8 bases from V and 0 from J, leaving 10 bases between them. CDR3 DNA: TGTGCCAGCGGGGCCAATTTGAACACTGAAGCTTTCTTT. As protein: CASGANLNTEAFF.

The rearrangement uses TRBV18 and TRBJ2-1, with 10 bases that match TRBD2. Germline CDR1 KGHSH, CDR2 LQKENI. The ends lost 6 bases at V and 4 bases at J; junction bases unmatched: 9. This CDR3 has 16 amino acids. For the CDR3, the DNA is TGTGCCAGCTCCCTATCTACTAGCGGGACATACAATGAGCAGTTCTTC. This translates into CASSLSTSGTYNEQFF.

This rearrangement joins TRBV4-3 to TRBJ2-5; 8 bases fit TRBD1. V lost 0 bases, J lost 4 bases, and 4 bases stayed unmatched. The CDR3 covers 15 residues. Germline values: CDR1 LGHNA, CDR2 YSLEER. The CDR3 loop is CASSQDYTGGETQYF. The CDR3 bases are TGCGCCAGCAGCCAAGATTATACAGGGGGAGAGACCCAGTACTTC.

V is TRBV27 and J is TRBJ1-2; D not resolved. CDR1 is MNHEY and CDR2 is SMNVEV in the germline V gene (reference sequence). This CDR3 contains 14 residues. Trimming removed 2 bases at V and 0 bases at J, with 7 bases between. CDR3 region: CASSLNGANYGYTF. The CDR3 nucleotides are TGTGCCAGCAGTTTAAACGGGGCTAACTATGGCTACACCTTC.

This chain joins TRBV6-2 or TRBV6-3 and TRBJ2-6; 11 bases are shared with TRBD1. Germline assignment: CDR1 MNHEY and CDR2 SVGEGT. The CDR3 totals 19 residues. J was trimmed by 3 bases and V by 2 bases; bases with no gene match: 9. The CDR3 bases are TGTGCCAGCAGTTACCCCCCGGGGACAGGGGGTCATGGGGCCAACGTCCTGACTTTC. This gives the protein CASSYPPGTGGHGANVLTF.

This chain connects TRBV11-2 to TRBJ2-1; no firm D call. Germline CDR1 reads SGHAT; CDR2 reads FQNNGV. This CDR3 has 14 amino acids. Between the trimmed V and J ends, which lost 3 bases and 3 bases, there was a span of 9 bases. DNA of the CDR3: TGTGCCAGCAGCTTGCTGTCACACTACAATGAGCAGTTCTTC. Amino acids: CASSLLSHYNEQFF.

The gene calls are TRBV18 and TRBJ1-1; 9 bases fit TRBD1. CDR1 is KGHSH and CDR2 is LQKENI in the germline V gene. The CDR3 contains 14 residues. The V and J ends lost 4 bases and 5 bases, in that order; junction bases with no gene match: 5. CDR3 bases: TGTGCCAGCTCACTCCGGACAGGGGTGACTGAAGCTTTCTTT. This gives the protein CASSLRTGVTEAFF. Based on the CDR3 plus reference TRBV18 and TRBJ1-1, the full variable domain is NAGVMQNPRHLVRRRGQEARLRCSPMKGHSHVYWYRQLPEEGLKFMVYLQKENIIDESGMPKERFSAEFPKEGPSILRIQQVVRGDSAAYFCASSLRTGVTEAFFGQGTRLTVV.

The chain combines TRBV29-1 with TRBJ1-1, with D unresolved. Germline V CDR1 and CDR2: SQVTM, ANQGSEA. V was shortened by 4 bases and J by 4 bases, with 10 bases between the two germline ends. CDR3 length equals 12 residues. The CDR3 DNA reads TGCAGCGTTGCTGGAGCCCCCACTGAAGCTTTCTTT. It codes for CSVAGAPTEAFF.

The rearrangement links TRBV19 to TRBJ2-3, with TRBD2 matching 10 bases. CDR3 length: 18 amino acids. Germline V gene sequence: CDR1 LNHDA, CDR2 SQIVND (reference sequence). After removal of 6 bases from V and 4 bases from J, the junction contained 16 bases not matched to a gene. The CDR3 spells CASRTSSGRALGADTQYF. The CDR3 DNA reads as TGTGCCAGTAGGACTTCAAGCGGGAGGGCCCTCGGGGCAGATACGCAGTATTTT.

The count of this clone is one. V usage is TRBV6-2 or TRBV6-3 and J usage is TRBJ2-7; 8 bases agree with TRBD2. From germline, CDR1 is MNHEY and CDR2 SVGEGT. This CDR3 is built from 17 residues. The V and J ends lost 2 bases and 0 bases, in that order; junction bases with no gene match: 9. Here the CDR3 DNA reads TGTGCCAGCAGTTACCCTCTAGCGGGTGCATTCTCCTACGAGCAGTACTTC. Protein product: CASSYPLAGAFSYEQYF.

The chain is built from TRBV7-2 and TRBJ2-1; 13 nucleotides line up with TRBD2. Per germline, CDR1 SGHTA and CDR2 FQGNSA. The CDR3 sequence is 17 residues long. The J segment lost 4 bases and the V segment lost 8 bases, leaving 11 bases of the junction unmatched. The CDR3 reads CASFSRTSGRDYNEQFF. The DNA of the CDR3 is TGTGCCAGCTTTTCCCGGACTAGCGGGAGAGATTACAATGAGCAGTTCTTC.

This chain uses TRBV5-1 with TRBJ2-7; possible D gene TRBD2, 5 bases. Trimming removed 0 bases at V and 4 bases at J, with 8 bases between. The CDR3 runs 13 residues. CDR1 is SGHRS, CDR2 YFSETQ, per germline. CDR3: CASSLGGQYEQYV. The CDR3 DNA is TGCGCCAGCAGCTTGGGAGGGCAGTACGAGCAGTACGTC.

J is TRBJ2-3 and V is TRBV7-9; 9 bases are a match to TRBD1. Trimming at V came to 8 bases and at J to 7 bases, leaving 10 bases not matched to a gene. The CDR3 spans 14 residues. In germline, CDR1 is SEHNR, CDR2 FQNEAQ (reference sequence). The CDR3 DNA reads as TGTGCCAGCGGAAGGACAGGGGTCGGGAATACGCAGTATTTT. It is translated as CASGRTGVGNTQYF.

The gene calls are TRBV6-5 and TRBJ1-5; D is unclear. V gave up 5 bases and J gave up 0 bases, with 11 bases separating them. Germline V lookup: CDR1 MNHEY, CDR2 SVGAGI. This CDR3 has 15 residues. CDR3 sequence reads: CASSRNQASNQPQHF. The CDR3 DNA sequence: TGTGCCAGCAGTCGGAATCAGGCTAGCAATCAGCCCCAGCATTTT.

The table lists this clone with a count of one. This rearrangement joins TRBV5-1 to TRBJ2-2, with D possibly matching TRBD2 (6 bases). The CDR3 is made up of 16 amino acids. V lost 3 bases and J lost 2, with 14 bases in between. Germline assignment: CDR1 SGHRS and CDR2 YFSETQ. CDR3 sequence (DNA): TGCGCCAGCAGCTGGGCCGGGAGTACCAACACCGGGGAGCTGTTTTTT. It yields the protein CASSWAGSTNTGELFF.